The 21 T cell receptor beta chains below come from one sample, sequenced in a study of blood T cell repertoires in COVID-19. This table comes from immunoSEQ multiplex PCR, and its TCRdb copy is limited to in-frame clones, with some not included. The sample lists under 200,000 clones, over 80% seen once, with 3.5% to 5% in the top ten. The material sequenced was PBMCs or T cells enriched from blood (not recorded which). Every receptor here comes from a woman between 50 and 59 years old who had recovered from COVID-19.

The V call is TRBV3-1 (or the pseudogene TRBV3-2), the J call TRBJ1-5; 9 bases map to TRBD1. The J segment lost 7 bases and the V segment lost 1 base, leaving 2 bases of the junction unmatched. CDR3 length equals 14 residues. Germline values: CDR1 LGHDT, CDR2 YNNKEL (reference sequence). The CDR3 protein is CASSQGQGGQPQHF. The CDR3 nucleotides are TGTGCCAGCAGCCAAGGACAGGGGGGGCAGCCCCAGCATTTT.

The genes are TRBV6-4 and TRBJ1-6; tentatively, D is TRBD1 (6 bases). Germline-derived CDR1 and CDR2 are MRHNA and SNTAGT. The V and J ends lost 3 bases and 9 bases respectively, with 12 bases between them. The CDR3 totals 14 residues. CDR3 amino acids: CASSEFGGRSPLHF. The DNA of the CDR3 is TGTGCCAGCAGTGAATTCGGGGGGCGTTCACCCCTCCACTTT.

The V and J genes are TRBV2 and TRBJ1-6, with 7 bases aligning to TRBD1. The V and J ends lost 4 bases and 2 bases, in that order; junction bases with no gene match: 5. There are 16 residues in the CDR3. Germline V gene sequence: CDR1 SNHLY, CDR2 FYNNEI. CDR3 DNA sequence: TGTGCCAGCAGTGGAGCGACAGGGCCCTATAATTCACCCCTCCACTTT. As protein: CASSGATGPYNSPLHF.

With regard to this clone: One junction end disagrees with the germline gene, perhaps due to a read error. The CDR3: CASSAVRTSGAEVHF. The CDR3 nucleotides read TGTGCCAGCAGTGCGGTCCGGACTAGCGGGGCCGAAGTGCACTTC. The rearrangement uses TRBV2 and TRBJ2-5; the match to TRBD2 covers 12 bases. Germline V lookup: CDR1 SNHLY, CDR2 FYNNEI. CDR3 length equals 15 residues.

CDR3 nucleotide sequence: TGTGCTAGTGGTTTTTCTACTAGCGGGGCGTCCTACAATGAGCAGTTCTTC. It encodes CASGFSTSGASYNEQFF. This chain links TRBV12-5 with TRBJ2-1; 10 bases map to TRBD2. The CDR3 spans 17 residues. Losses at the gene ends were 3 bases for V and 1 base for J; bases not matched to a gene: 6. Germline CDR1 reads LGHNT; CDR2 reads FRNRAP.

The chain combines TRBV7-8 with TRBJ1-4, with a tentative D call TRBD1 (5 bases). This CDR3 contains 16 residues. The germline V gene has CDR1 SGHVS and CDR2 FQNEAQ. Trimming stripped 4 bases from V and 2 bases from J, with 14 bases between. CDR3 sequence (DNA): TGTGCCAGCAGCTATCCCAGGGAGGGGACTAATGAAAAACTGTTTTTT. It encodes CASSYPREGTNEKLFF.

J is TRBJ1-2 and V is TRBV25-1; D remains ambiguous. This CDR3 is 14 amino acids long. V was pared by 6 bases and J by 0 bases, with 11 bases between. Germline V gene data show CDR1 as MGHDK and CDR2 as SYGVNS. CDR3 nucleotides: TGTGCCAGCAGCCCAGCCGGGACTAACTATGGCTACACCTTC. Translation: CASSPAGTNYGYTF.

J is TRBJ2-2 and V is TRBV11-2, with a possible D match to TRBD1 (5 bases). This CDR3 has 11 amino acids. V was pared by 3 bases and J by 15 bases, with 11 bases between. In germline, CDR1 is SGHAT, CDR2 FQNNGV. The CDR3 protein is CASSLGHSVFF. CDR3 in DNA: TGTGCCAGCAGCTTGGGGCACAGCGTGTTTTTT. The complete variable domain, with remaining parts taken from reference TRBV11-2 and TRBJ2-2, reads EAGVAQSPRYKIIEKRQSVAFWCNPISGHATLYWYQQILGQGPKLLIQFQNNGVVDDSQLPKDRFSAERLKGVDSTLKIQPAKLEDSAVYLCASSLGHSVFFGEGSRLTVL.

The V call is TRBV21-1, the J call TRBJ2-5; TRBD1 is taken as the D call from the table, unchecked against the DNA. TRBV21-1 is a listed pseudogene. The CDR3 is made up of 16 amino acids. CDR3 sequence: CASSKAGGQTQETQYF. CDR3 nucleotides: TGTGCCAGCAGCAAAGCGGGGGGACAGACCCAAGAGACCCAGTACTTC.

The chain links TRBV3-1 (or the pseudogene TRBV3-2) to TRBJ1-2; D ambiguous. Trimming cost V 5 bases and J 6 bases, with 16 bases left between them. This CDR3 contains 14 residues. The germline V gene has CDR1 LGHDT and CDR2 YNNKEL (reference sequence). CDR3 in DNA: TGTGCCAGCAGCGAGTCCGGCGTTACTAATGGCTACACCTTC. Its protein is CASSESGVTNGYTF.

A few counts support this clone. CDR3 sequence: CASSLGPTGANVLTF. In nucleotides, the CDR3 is TGTGCCAGCAGTTTAGGCCCAACGGGGGCCAACGTCCTGACTTTC. This chain links TRBV28 with TRBJ2-6, with D unclear. The germline V gene has CDR1 MDHEN and CDR2 SYDVKM. The V end lost 2 bases, the J end lost 4 bases, and 9 bases lay between the germline ends. CDR3 length: 15 amino acids.

This clone was recorded once. V is TRBV3-1 (or the pseudogene TRBV3-2) and J is TRBJ2-2, with 9 bases matching TRBD1. After removal of 4 bases from V and 6 bases from J, the junction contained 6 bases not matched to a gene. Germline assignment: CDR1 LGHDT and CDR2 YNNKEL (reference sequence). The CDR3 loop spans 15 amino acids. DNA for the CDR3: TGTGCCAGCAGCCCTGGACAGGGGAGGGCCGGGGAGCTGTTTTTT. Its protein product is CASSPGQGRAGELFF.

The rearrangement uses TRBV18 and TRBJ1-2, with D hard to call. CDR1 KGHSH and CDR2 LQKENI come from the germline V gene. The length of the CDR3 is 14 residues. Trimming pared 2 bases from V and 3 bases from J, leaving 10 bases between. The CDR3 DNA reads TGTGCCAGCTCACCAGAACAGAGATACTATGGCTACACCTTC. It specifies CASSPEQRYYGYTF.

The DNA for the CDR3 is TGTGCCAACCAATTTTCAATCAGGGACACTGAAGCTTTCTTT. It codes for CANQFSIRDTEAFF. The chain links TRBV27 to TRBJ1-1; possible D gene TRBD1, 5 bases. CDR1 MNHEY and CDR2 SMNVEV come from the germline V gene (reference sequence). With 10 bases removed from V and 3 bases from J, the gap between germline ends came to 18 bases. CDR3 length equals 14 residues.

In its sample, this clone was seen once. This chain uses TRBV28 with TRBJ1-2; TRBD1 matches at 8 bases. CDR1 and CDR2 from the germline V gene are MDHEN and SYDVKM. The CDR3 is 12 amino acids. V shed 7 bases and J 4 bases; nucleotides not matched to a gene: 2. DNA for the CDR3: TGTGCCAGCACGGACAGGGTCTATGGCTACACCTTC. It yields the protein CASTDRVYGYTF.

The chain couples TRBV7-9 to TRBJ1-4; tentative D call: TRBD1 (5 bases). V lost 4 bases, J lost 5 bases, and 14 bases lay in between. The germline CDR1 and CDR2 sequences are SEHNR and FQNEAQ (reference sequence). The CDR3 runs to 15 residues. The CDR3 coding sequence is TGTGCCAGCAGCTCGGCGAGACAGCTAAATGAAAAACTGTTTTTT. This encodes CASSSARQLNEKLFF.

The V gene is TRBV27, the J gene TRBJ1-5, with 8 bases aligning to TRBD1. V was clipped by 5 bases and J by 6 bases; unmatched bases: 9. The CDR3 is made up of 15 amino acids. The germline CDR1 and CDR2 sequences are MNHEY and SMNVEV (reference sequence). CDR3 residues: CASSDYRGGSQPQHF. The CDR3 DNA sequence: TGTGCCAGCAGTGACTACAGGGGGGGAAGTCAGCCCCAGCATTTT.

This clone was detected only once. V usage is TRBV19 and J usage is TRBJ1-5; no definite D call. This CDR3 has 15 amino acids. Trimming pared 7 bases from V and 1 base from J, leaving 14 bases between. In germline, CDR1 is LNHDA, CDR2 SQIVND (reference sequence). CDR3 region: CASTVGSRSNQPQHF. CDR3 nucleotides: TGTGCCAGTACCGTTGGGAGTAGGAGCAATCAGCCCCAGCATTTT.

The chain is built from TRBV4-1 and TRBJ2-2; TRBD2 might be the D (5 bases). Germline CDR1 and CDR2: MGHRA and YSYEKL. The CDR3 covers 12 residues. Trimming took 4 bases from V and 15 from J, leaving 15 bases between them. The CDR3 spells CASSPAWGEVFF. In nucleotides, the CDR3 is TGCGCCAGCAGCCCCGCGTGGGGAGAGGTGTTTTTT.

In its sample, this clone was seen once. The chain joins TRBV7-9 to TRBJ1-5, with TRBD1 matching over 8 bases. This CDR3 is built from 14 residues. CDR1 is SEHNR and CDR2 is FQNEAQ in the germline V gene (reference sequence). V lost 6 bases to trimming and J lost 6 bases; unmatched junction nucleotides: 7. CDR3 in amino acids: CASSVDRGSQPQHF. CDR3 in DNA: TGTGCCAGCAGTGTTGACAGGGGAAGTCAGCCCCAGCATTTT. Full variable domain (outside the CDR3, taken from reference TRBV7-9 and TRBJ1-5): DTGVSQNPRHKITKRGQNVTFRCDPISEHNRLYWYRQTLGQGPEFLTYFQNEAQLEKSRLLSDRFSAERPKGSFSTLEIQRTEQGDSAMYLCASSVDRGSQPQHFGDGTRLSIL.

The rearrangement joins TRBV2 to TRBJ2-3, with 7 bases identical to TRBD2. From germline, CDR1 is SNHLY and CDR2 FYNNEI. The V and J ends lost 6 bases and 1 base, in that order; junction bases with no gene match: 13. This CDR3 region has 17 residues. CDR3 loop: CASSPHGGVPRTDTQYF. As DNA, the CDR3 is TGTGCCAGCAGCCCTCATGGGGGGGTCCCCCGCACAGATACGCAGTATTTT.